This T cell receptor beta chain was retrieved from a study of beta chain features in type 1 diabetes. All of the isolated RNA was reverse transcribed, so expressed TCRB transcripts were sequenced. Libraries were prepared by immunoSEQ multiplex PCR; TCRdb keeps only in-frame clonotypes and omits some of them. The sample includes about 290,000 clones, about 7.8% seen only once; the top ten take roughly 1%. Trimming stripped 3 bases from V and 4 bases from J, with 8 bases between. The CDR3 sequence is 13 residues long. Germline-derived CDR1 and CDR2 are SGHTA and FQGTGA. This TCR derives from a woman younger than 30 in good health. The specimen was central memory CD4+ T cells from blood. The rearrangement links TRBV7-3 to TRBJ2-3, with D perhaps matching TRBD1 (5 bases). CDR3 sequence (DNA): TGTGCCAGCAGCTTGGTCAGGGCAGATACGCAGTATTTT. Protein sequence: CASSLVRADTQYF. The whole variable domain, remainder taken from reference TRBV7-3 and TRBJ2-3, is GAGVSQTPSNKVTEKGKYVELRCDPISGHTALYWYRQSLGQGPEFLIYFQGTGAADDSGLPNDRFFAVRPEGSVSTLKIQRTERGDSAVYLCASSLVRADTQYFGPGTRLTVL.